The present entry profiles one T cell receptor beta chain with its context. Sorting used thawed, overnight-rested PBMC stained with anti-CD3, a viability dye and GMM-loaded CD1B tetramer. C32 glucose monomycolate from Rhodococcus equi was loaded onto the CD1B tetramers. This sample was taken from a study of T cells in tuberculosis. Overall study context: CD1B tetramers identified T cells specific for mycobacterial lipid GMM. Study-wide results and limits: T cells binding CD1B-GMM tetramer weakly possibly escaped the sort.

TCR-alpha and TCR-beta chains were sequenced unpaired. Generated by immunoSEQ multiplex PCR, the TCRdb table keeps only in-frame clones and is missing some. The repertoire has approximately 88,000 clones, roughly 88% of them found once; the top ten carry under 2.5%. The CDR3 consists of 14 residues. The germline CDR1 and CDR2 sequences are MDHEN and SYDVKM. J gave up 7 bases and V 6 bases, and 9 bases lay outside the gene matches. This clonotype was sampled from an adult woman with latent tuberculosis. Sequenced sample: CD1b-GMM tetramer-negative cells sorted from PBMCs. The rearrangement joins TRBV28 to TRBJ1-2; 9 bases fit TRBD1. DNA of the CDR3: TGTGCCAGCAGGCTGGGACAGGGATTCGGTGGCTACACCTTC. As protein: CASRLGQGFGGYTF.